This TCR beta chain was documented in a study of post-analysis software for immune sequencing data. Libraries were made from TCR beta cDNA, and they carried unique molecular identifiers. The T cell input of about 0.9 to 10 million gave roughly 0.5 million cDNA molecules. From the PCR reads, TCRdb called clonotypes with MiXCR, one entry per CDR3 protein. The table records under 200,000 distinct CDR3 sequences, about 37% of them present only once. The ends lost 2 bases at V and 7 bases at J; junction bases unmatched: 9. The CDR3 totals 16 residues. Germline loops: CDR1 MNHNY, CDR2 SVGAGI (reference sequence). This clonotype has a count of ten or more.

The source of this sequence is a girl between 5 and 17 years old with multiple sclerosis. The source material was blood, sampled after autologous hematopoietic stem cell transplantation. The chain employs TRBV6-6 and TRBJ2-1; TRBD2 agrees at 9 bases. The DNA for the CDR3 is TGTGCCAGCAGTTACGGAGGTAGCGGGAGCAGGAATGAGCAGTTCTTC. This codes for CASSYGGSGSRNEQFF.